Described below is a single T cell receptor (beta chain) sequence and its context. A much larger clone sits a single nucleotide away, making a read error possible. The data are from a study of molecular identifiers for immune sequencing clone quantification. MiXCR, applied by TCRdb to the PCR reads, yields one record per CDR3 protein. The table has about 510,000 distinct CDR3 sequences, about a fifth seen once. Sorted cell numbers of roughly 18,000 to 1,000,000, with 10%, 30% or 50% RNA, served as input for naive CD8 libraries. In the sort, naive CD8 T cells were defined as CD8+CD4-CCR7+CD45RA+. The germline CDR1 and CDR2 sequences are LNHDA and SQIVND (reference sequence). The CDR3 loop spans 16 amino acids. V lost 3 bases to trimming and J lost 4 bases; unmatched junction nucleotides: 7.

The receptor was derived from a human donor in good health. Some libraries in this study had Jurkat cell RNA spiked in. The sequenced sample consisted of naive CD8+ T cells from blood, with Jurkat cell RNA spiked in. Subset noted: FACS-sorted CD8+CD4-CCR7+CD45RA+ naive T cells. The chain recombines TRBV19 with TRBJ1-4; TRBD1 agrees at 8 bases. The CDR3 here is CASSMPGQAVNEKLFF. The CDR3 nucleotides are TGTGCCAGTAGTATGCCGGGACAGGCGGTTAATGAAAAACTGTTTTTT.